One and the same sample provided the 20 T cell receptor beta chains below, sequenced in a study of T-cell memory formation after mild COVID-19. TCRdb re-analysed the 5' RACE reads in MiXCR, keeping a single row per CDR3 protein. The repertoire holds 200,000 to 250,000 distinct CDR3 sequences, with 7.5% to 10% as singletons. The sample comprised PBMCs or a T cell subset sorted from them (not recorded which). Receptor source: a man aged 18-30 years who had mild COVID-19 (a few samples of this study predate the infection). Cell type and time point are not known.

This clonotype occurred a few times. The J gene is TRBJ1-1, the V gene TRBV2, with D possibly matching TRBD1 (6 bases). The CDR3 runs to 14 residues. Trimming took off 4 bases at V and 1 base at J, with 10 bases between the two ends. Germline V lookup: CDR1 SNHLY, CDR2 FYNNEI. Here the CDR3 reads CASSVGQQNTEAFF. CDR3 nucleotides: TGTGCCAGCAGTGTCGGACAGCAGAACACTGAAGCTTTCTTT. Together with reference TRBV2 and TRBJ1-1, the CDR3 gives the full variable domain: EPEVTQTPSHQVTQMGQEVILRCVPISNHLYFYWYRQILGQKVEFLVSFYNNEISEKSEIFDDQFSVERPDGSNFTLKIRSTKLEDSAMYFCASSVGQQNTEAFFGQGTRLTVV.

The J gene is TRBJ1-5, the V gene TRBV10-3; D gene unclear. CDR1 ENHRY and CDR2 SYGVKD come from the germline V gene. Trimming shortened V by 11 bases and J by 2 bases, and 13 bases separated the two germline ends. CDR3 length: 13 residues. The CDR3 region has the DNA TGTGCCTCAAAGGGAGTGGGCAATCAGCCCCAGCATTTT. The encoded protein is CASKGVGNQPQHF.

Ten or more counts support this clonotype. This sequence joins TRBV20-1 and TRBJ2-1; D is uncertain. The CDR3 consists of 13 residues. CDR1 is DFQATT and CDR2 is SNEGSKA in the germline V gene (reference sequence). The germline V and J ends were trimmed by 1 base and 12 bases, with 16 bases remaining between them. CDR3 DNA: TGCAGTGCTAGAGTCTCCCCCCCTAACGGGCAGTTCTTC. Encoded protein: CSARVSPPNGQFF.

This clonotype has more than one count but fewer than ten. The chain couples TRBV7-2 to TRBJ2-5; D is tentatively TRBD1 or TRBD2 (7 bases each). The CDR3 runs to 15 residues. Trimming took 4 bases from V and 1 from J, leaving 13 bases between them. Germline V gene sequence: CDR1 SGHTA, CDR2 FQGNSA. This chain's CDR3 is CASSSQGGGQETQYF. CDR3 DNA sequence: TGTGCCAGCAGCTCCCAGGGGGGGGGCCAAGAGACCCAGTACTTC.

This clonotype was observed many times. The chain couples TRBV15 to TRBJ2-7; D is perhaps TRBD1 or TRBD2 (6 bases each). The CDR3 covers 14 residues. V lost 5 bases and J lost 2, with 13 bases in between. CDR1 is LNHNV, CDR2 YYDKDF, per germline (reference sequence). CDR3: CATSRSGAPYEQYF. The CDR3 DNA reads as TGTGCCACCAGCCGCTCGGGGGCTCCCTACGAGCAGTACTTC.

This clonotype was picked up a small number of times. V is TRBV11-2 and J is TRBJ2-3; D gene uncertain. V shed 8 bases and J shed 2 bases, with 8 bases lying between them. Germline V gene data show CDR1 as SGHAT and CDR2 as FQNNGV. This CDR3 spans 12 amino acids. CDR3 residues: CASSGPTDTQYF. The CDR3 region has the DNA TGTGCCAGCTCTGGTCCCACAGATACGCAGTATTTT.

This clonotype was detected ten times or more. This chain links TRBV7-2 with TRBJ2-3, with D possibly matching TRBD2 (5 bases). Germline V CDR1 and CDR2: SGHTA, FQGNSA. The CDR3 totals 14 residues. V was clipped by 2 bases and J by 4 bases, with 10 bases between them. The DNA for the CDR3 is TGTGCCAGCAGCTTAAGGAGGTCGCCAGATACGCAGTATTTT. It translates to CASSLRRSPDTQYF.

This chain links TRBV7-3 with TRBJ2-6; the D gene is possibly TRBD1 (5 bases). This CDR3 contains 15 residues. The germline V and J ends were trimmed by 5 bases and 4 bases, with 12 bases remaining between them. Germline V gene lookup returns CDR1 SGHTA and CDR2 FQGTGA. CDR3 sequence reads: CASSQMRTGANVLTF. The CDR3 DNA is TGTGCCAGCAGCCAAATGAGGACAGGGGCCAACGTCCTGACTTTC.

The chain couples TRBV4-1 to TRBJ1-4, with D possibly matching TRBD1 (5 bases). This CDR3 region has 14 residues. Germline V gene sequence: CDR1 MGHRA, CDR2 YSYEKL. With 1 base removed from V and 12 bases from J, the gap between germline ends came to 15 bases. CDR3 region: CASSQVKYEGELFF. The CDR3 region has the DNA TGCGCCAGCAGCCAAGTCAAGTATGAAGGGGAACTGTTTTTT.

This clonotype came up many times. V is TRBV7-8 and J is TRBJ2-5, with 10 bases matching TRBD1. Per germline, CDR1 SGHVS and CDR2 FQNEAQ. After removal of 4 bases from V and 4 bases from J, the junction contained 12 bases not matched to a gene. This CDR3 region has 17 residues. CDR3 in amino acids: CASSSLLRQGAVETQYF. In nucleotides, the CDR3 is TGTGCCAGCAGCTCACTACTCCGACAGGGGGCTGTAGAGACCCAGTACTTC. The variable domain in full, with the rest retrieved from reference TRBV7-8 and TRBJ2-5, is GAGVSQSPRYKVAKRGQDVALRCDPISGHVSLFWYQQALGQGPEFLTYFQNEAQLDKSGLPSDRFFAERPEGSVSTLKIQRTQQEDSAVYLCASSSLLRQGAVETQYFGPGTRLLVL.

This clonotype was recorded a few times. The CDR3 coding sequence is TGCGCCAGCAGCCAGACAGGGTATCAGCCCCAGCATTTT. Its translation is CASSQTGYQPQHF. The rearrangement uses TRBV4-3 and TRBJ1-5; 7 bases agree with TRBD1. Germline V gene data show CDR1 as LGHNA and CDR2 as YSLEER. V lost 3 bases to trimming and J lost 5 bases; unmatched junction nucleotides: 1. The CDR3 length is 13 residues.

This clonotype showed up just a few times. The chain is built from TRBV4-3 and TRBJ2-1; weak D call: TRBD1 (5 bases). The CDR3 covers 13 residues. Germline values: CDR1 LGHNA, CDR2 YSLEER. V lost 0 bases and J 16 bases, leaving 16 bases between the germline ends. The CDR3, as DNA: TGCGCCAGCAGCCAAGATCGGATAGGGGTTGGCTTCTTC. Translation gives CASSQDRIGVGFF.

In this sample, this clonotype turned up many times. The chain couples TRBV11-2 to TRBJ2-3; D not resolved. Germline CDR1 reads SGHAT; CDR2 reads FQNNGV. CDR3 length: 15 residues. Deletions cut 0 bases from V and 6 bases from J, with 13 bases between. Written as DNA, the CDR3 is TGTGCCAGCAGCTTAGACAGCATACAAGGGGATACGCAGTATTTT. It codes for CASSLDSIQGDTQYF. The whole variable domain, remainder taken from reference TRBV11-2 and TRBJ2-3, is EAGVAQSPRYKIIEKRQSVAFWCNPISGHATLYWYQQILGQGPKLLIQFQNNGVVDDSQLPKDRFSAERLKGVDSTLKIQPAKLEDSAVYLCASSLDSIQGDTQYFGPGTRLTVL.

This clonotype has at least ten counts. This chain connects TRBV27 to TRBJ2-3; 8 positions agree with TRBD2. CDR1 is MNHEY and CDR2 is SMNVEV in the germline V gene (reference sequence). V trimming: 7 bases; J trimming: 0 bases; junction bases outside the gene matches: 6. This CDR3 comprises 15 residues. CDR3 sequence (DNA): TGTGCCAGCAAACACGGGGGGGTAAGCACAGATACGCAGTATTTT. Translation gives CASKHGGVSTDTQYF.

V and J are TRBV29-1 and TRBJ2-1; D gene uncertain. The CDR3 spans 11 residues. V dropped 5 bases and J dropped 6 bases, with 8 bases sitting between them. CDR1 is SQVTM and CDR2 is ANQGSEA in the germline V gene. This CDR3 is CSVHGRNEQFF. DNA for the CDR3: TGCAGCGTTCACGGGCGCAATGAGCAGTTCTTC.

The chain links TRBV7-2 to TRBJ2-3, with TRBD1 identical over 9 bases. The CDR3 runs to 16 residues. Germline V gene lookup returns CDR1 SGHTA and CDR2 FQGNSA. The junction had 11 bases not matched to a gene; V was cut back by 4 bases and J by 6 bases. CDR3 sequence (DNA): TGTGCCAGCAGCTCGAGAATGGGACAGGGTTGGGATACGCAGTATTTT. As protein: CASSSRMGQGWDTQYF.

This clonotype showed up just a few times. CDR3 protein: CASSLGETTGGYEQYV. The CDR3 DNA sequence: TGTGCCAGCAGCTTAGGGGAGACGACAGGGGGCTACGAGCAGTACGTC. The chain joins TRBV7-8 to TRBJ2-7; 9 bases are shared with TRBD1. V shed 1 base and J 3 bases; nucleotides not matched to a gene: 7. CDR3 length: 16 amino acids. Germline V CDR1 and CDR2: SGHVS, FQNEAQ.

The rearrangement links TRBV6-2 or TRBV6-3 to TRBJ1-2; maybe TRBD1 (6 bases). This CDR3 spans 14 amino acids. The germline V gene encodes CDR1 MNHEY and CDR2 SVGEGT. V was clipped by 0 bases and J by 5 bases, with 10 bases between them. CDR3 nucleotide sequence: TGTGCCAGCAGTTACTCCGGGGGGCTATATGGCTACACCTTC. It yields the protein CASSYSGGLYGYTF.

The chain employs TRBV24-1 and TRBJ1-6, with D possibly matching TRBD1 (5 bases). The germline V gene encodes CDR1 KGHDR and CDR2 SFDVKD. The germline V and J ends were trimmed by 0 bases and 10 bases, with 33 bases remaining between them. CDR3 size: 22 residues. CDR3 protein: CATSDLFDRRVVGVQVQSPLHF. As DNA, the CDR3 is TGTGCCACCAGTGATTTGTTTGATCGTCGGGTCGTGGGAGTACAGGTTCAATCACCCCTCCACTTT.

V and J are TRBV19 and TRBJ1-2; D remains unclear. V gave up 6 bases and J gave up 0 bases, with 14 bases separating them. CDR3 length: 15 residues. Germline CDR1 is LNHDA and CDR2 is SQIVND (reference sequence). The CDR3: CASRPRTGANYGYTF. The CDR3 nucleotides are TGTGCCAGTAGACCCCGGACGGGAGCTAACTATGGCTACACCTTC.